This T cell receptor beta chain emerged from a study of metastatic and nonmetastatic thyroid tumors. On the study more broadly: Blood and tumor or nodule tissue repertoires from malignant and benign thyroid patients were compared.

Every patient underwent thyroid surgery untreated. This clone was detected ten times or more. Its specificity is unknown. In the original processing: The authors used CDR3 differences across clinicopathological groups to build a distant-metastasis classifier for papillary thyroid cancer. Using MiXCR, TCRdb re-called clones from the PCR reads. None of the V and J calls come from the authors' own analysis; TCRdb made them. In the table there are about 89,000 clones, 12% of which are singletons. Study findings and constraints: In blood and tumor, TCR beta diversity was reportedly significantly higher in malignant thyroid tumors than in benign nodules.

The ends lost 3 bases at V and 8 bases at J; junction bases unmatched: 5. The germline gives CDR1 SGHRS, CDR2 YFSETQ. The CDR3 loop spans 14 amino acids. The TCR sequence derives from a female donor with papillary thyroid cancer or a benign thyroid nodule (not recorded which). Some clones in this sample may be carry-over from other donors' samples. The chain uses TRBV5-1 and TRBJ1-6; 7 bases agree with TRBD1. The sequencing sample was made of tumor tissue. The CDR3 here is CASSSTTGHSPLHF. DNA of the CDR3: TGCGCCAGCAGCTCAACGACAGGGCATTCACCCCTCCACTTT.